This is a list of T cell receptor beta chains from one sample in a study of blood T cells in healthy people across ages. TCRdb itself ran the 5' RACE reads through MiXCR, one entry per CDR3 protein. Among around 750,000 distinct CDR3 sequences, roughly 50% were seen once, and the ten largest hold under 50%. The sequenced material came from blood. These TCRs come from a man of 80 years or more in good health. CDR3s include the opening cysteine and the closing phenylalanine or tryptophan. Fields, in order: J gene, V gene, D gene, clone size, CDR3 protein, CDR3 DNA. The D gene is left open where the match is weak. Only part of the rows carry a size: once, few, many, or a class if the clone is expanded.

j_gene: TRBJ1-2; v_gene: TRBV5-1; d_gene: -; abundance: -; CDR3aa: CASTPGQDYGYTF; CDR3nt: TGCGCCAGCACCCCTGGGCAGGACTATGGCTACACCTTC
j_gene: TRBJ2-1; v_gene: TRBV20-1; d_gene: -; abundance: -; CDR3aa: CSAQGAAQTPMNEQFF; CDR3nt: TGCAGTGCTCAGGGAGCCGCTCAGACCCCGATGAATGAGCAGTTCTTC
j_gene: TRBJ2-3; v_gene: TRBV10-3; d_gene: -; abundance: -; CDR3aa: CAISALGPSTDTQYF; CDR3nt: TGTGCCATCAGTGCCCTGGGGCCGAGCACAGATACGCAGTATTTT
j_gene: TRBJ2-5; v_gene: TRBV5-1; d_gene: -; abundance: few; CDR3aa: CASSLISGETQYF; CDR3nt: TGCGCCAGCAGCTTGATCAGCGGAGAGACCCAGTACTTC
j_gene: TRBJ1-2; v_gene: TRBV12-3/TRBV12-4; d_gene: -; abundance: -; CDR3aa: CASSVAGRRYGYTF; CDR3nt: TGTGCCAGCAGTGTAGCGGGCAGACGCTATGGCTACACCTTC
j_gene: TRBJ2-2; v_gene: TRBV29-1; d_gene: -; abundance: -; CDR3aa: CSVVLGGYTGELFF; CDR3nt: TGCAGCGTTGTTTTGGGAGGTTACACCGGGGAGCTGTTTTTT
j_gene: TRBJ2-4; v_gene: TRBV5-1; d_gene: TRBD2; abundance: -; CDR3aa: CASSSTSRPPQNIQYF; CDR3nt: TGCGCCAGCAGCTCGACTAGCCGACCGCCCCAAAACATTCAGTACTTC
j_gene: TRBJ2-7; v_gene: TRBV2; d_gene: -; abundance: -; CDR3aa: CASRPTRLSAYEQYF; CDR3nt: TGTGCCAGCAGACCCACCAGACTATCCGCCTACGAGCAGTACTTC
j_gene: TRBJ2-7; v_gene: TRBV12-3/TRBV12-4; d_gene: TRBD2; abundance: many; CDR3aa: CASSLTSGGTYEQYF; CDR3nt: TGTGCCAGCAGTTTGACTAGCGGAGGAACCTACGAGCAGTACTTC
j_gene: TRBJ2-4; v_gene: TRBV10-3; d_gene: -; abundance: -; CDR3aa: CAISEMGRWAKNIQYF; CDR3nt: TGTGCCATCAGTGAAATGGGGAGGTGGGCCAAAAACATTCAGTACTTC
j_gene: TRBJ2-7; v_gene: TRBV11-2; d_gene: TRBD2; abundance: many; CDR3aa: CASSLGTSGYEQYF; CDR3nt: TGTGCCAGCAGTTTAGGGACTAGCGGTTACGAGCAGTACTTC
j_gene: TRBJ1-2; v_gene: TRBV6-5; d_gene: TRBD1; abundance: -; CDR3aa: CASSYRETGAVYTF; CDR3nt: TGTGCCAGCAGTTATAGGGAGACAGGGGCTGTCTACACCTTC
j_gene: TRBJ2-7; v_gene: TRBV20-1; d_gene: -; abundance: -; CDR3aa: CSAGGGMRSYEQYF; CDR3nt: TGCAGTGCAGGGGGTGGGATGAGATCCTACGAGCAGTACTTC
j_gene: TRBJ2-7; v_gene: TRBV6-5; d_gene: -; abundance: -; CDR3aa: CASKTGQGEYEQYF; CDR3nt: TGTGCCAGCAAAACGGGACAAGGGGAATACGAGCAGTACTTC
j_gene: TRBJ2-7; v_gene: TRBV5-1; d_gene: -; abundance: few; CDR3aa: CASSLGESYEQYF; CDR3nt: TGCGCCAGCAGCTTGGGCGAATCCTACGAGCAGTACTTC
j_gene: TRBJ2-7; v_gene: TRBV12-3/TRBV12-4; d_gene: TRBD1; abundance: many; CDR3aa: CASSRGTVYEQYF; CDR3nt: TGTGCCAGCTCCCGAGGGACAGTCTACGAGCAGTACTTC
j_gene: TRBJ1-2; v_gene: TRBV29-1; d_gene: -; abundance: few; CDR3aa: CSAQGLGYTF; CDR3nt: TGCAGCGCGCAGGGTCTCGGCTACACCTTC
j_gene: TRBJ2-7; v_gene: TRBV14; d_gene: -; abundance: -; CDR3aa: CASSQGSRGTVIYNEQYF; CDR3nt: TGTGCCAGCAGCCAAGGCTCCCGGGGGACGGTAATTTACAATGAGCAGTACTTC
j_gene: TRBJ2-7; v_gene: TRBV4-1; d_gene: -; abundance: once; CDR3aa: CASSQEARFEQYF; CDR3nt: TGCGCCAGCAGCCAAGAGGCTAGATTCGAGCAGTACTTC
j_gene: TRBJ2-5; v_gene: TRBV12-3/TRBV12-4; d_gene: -; abundance: -; CDR3aa: CASSLGGPALIQETQYF; CDR3nt: TGTGCCAGCAGTTTAGGCGGACCCGCCCTTATACAAGAGACCCAGTACTTC
j_gene: TRBJ2-4; v_gene: TRBV5-1; d_gene: TRBD1; abundance: -; CDR3aa: CASSNRQGGDIQYF; CDR3nt: TGCGCCAGCAGCAACAGACAGGGGGGGGACATTCAGTACTTC
j_gene: TRBJ2-7; v_gene: TRBV28; d_gene: TRBD1; abundance: -; CDR3aa: CASTVQGASFYEQYF; CDR3nt: TGTGCCAGCACCGTACAGGGGGCATCGTTTTACGAGCAGTACTTC
j_gene: TRBJ1-2; v_gene: TRBV3-1; d_gene: TRBD1; abundance: once; CDR3aa: CASSQGEGASGYTF; CDR3nt: TGTGCCAGCAGCCAAGGAGAGGGGGCATCTGGCTACACCTTC
j_gene: TRBJ2-7; v_gene: TRBV12-3/TRBV12-4; d_gene: TRBD2; abundance: once; CDR3aa: CASSMISLAGGRAPYEQYF; CDR3nt: TGTGCCAGCAGTATGATTTCCCTAGCGGGAGGTCGCGCCCCCTACGAGCAGTACTTC
j_gene: TRBJ2-6; v_gene: TRBV27; d_gene: -; abundance: -; CDR3aa: CASRTTGLGLRSGANVLTF; CDR3nt: TGTGCCAGCAGGACAACAGGGTTGGGTTTGAGGTCTGGGGCCAACGTCCTGACTTTC
j_gene: TRBJ2-1; v_gene: TRBV20-1; d_gene: -; abundance: -; CDR3aa: CSAIGARGDNEQFF; CDR3nt: TGCAGTGCTATAGGGGCGAGGGGGGACAATGAGCAGTTCTTC
j_gene: TRBJ2-7; v_gene: TRBV7-2; d_gene: -; abundance: -; CDR3aa: CASSLGQGEHEQYF; CDR3nt: TGTGCCAGCAGCTTAGGGCAGGGAGAACACGAGCAGTACTTC
j_gene: TRBJ2-5; v_gene: TRBV7-9; d_gene: -; abundance: -; CDR3aa: CASSFIQTAEQYF; CDR3nt: TGTGCCAGCAGCTTTATACAGACAGCTGAGCAGTACTTC
j_gene: TRBJ2-2; v_gene: TRBV5-1; d_gene: -; abundance: -; CDR3aa: CASTETGSNTGELFF; CDR3nt: TGCGCCAGTACGGAAACCGGGTCCAACACCGGGGAGCTGTTTTTT
j_gene: TRBJ2-7; v_gene: TRBV5-1; d_gene: -; abundance: -; CDR3aa: CASSWEATYEQYF; CDR3nt: TGCGCCAGCAGCTGGGAAGCCACCTACGAGCAGTACTTC
j_gene: TRBJ2-1; v_gene: TRBV5-1; d_gene: TRBD2; abundance: few; CDR3aa: CASSLPLAGAANEQFF; CDR3nt: TGCGCCAGCAGCTTGCCGTTAGCGGGTGCGGCCAATGAGCAGTTCTTC
j_gene: TRBJ2-5; v_gene: TRBV6-2/TRBV6-3; d_gene: -; abundance: -; CDR3aa: CATRGSGSYNEQYF; CDR3nt: TGTGCCACACGAGGATCGGGGTCCTACAATGAGCAGTACTTC
j_gene: TRBJ1-5; v_gene: TRBV2; d_gene: -; abundance: once; CDR3aa: CASSRENSNQPQHF; CDR3nt: TGTGCCAGCAGTAGAGAGAATAGCAATCAGCCCCAGCATTTT
j_gene: TRBJ1-2; v_gene: TRBV28; d_gene: -; abundance: -; CDR3aa: CASSLDATGRDGYTF; CDR3nt: TGTGCCAGCAGTTTAGACGCCACCGGGAGGGACGGCTACACCTTC
j_gene: TRBJ1-2; v_gene: TRBV5-6; d_gene: TRBD1; abundance: -; CDR3aa: CASSRPDRAGYTF; CDR3nt: TGTGCCAGCAGCCGCCCGGACAGGGCAGGCTACACCTTC
j_gene: TRBJ1-2; v_gene: TRBV2; d_gene: -; abundance: -; CDR3aa: CASSEATVNYGYTF; CDR3nt: TGTGCCAGCAGTGAAGCGACGGTAAACTATGGCTACACCTTC
j_gene: TRBJ2-7; v_gene: TRBV7-3; d_gene: -; abundance: -; CDR3aa: CASSLNQGSGEQYF; CDR3nt: TGTGCCAGCAGCTTGAATCAGGGCTCGGGCGAGCAGTACTTC
j_gene: TRBJ1-2; v_gene: TRBV5-1; d_gene: -; abundance: -; CDR3aa: CASSLDGKSGYTF; CDR3nt: TGCGCCAGCAGCTTGGACGGAAAGAGTGGCTACACCTTC
j_gene: TRBJ2-2; v_gene: TRBV5-1; d_gene: TRBD2; abundance: -; CDR3aa: CASSGTSGANTGELFF; CDR3nt: TGCGCCAGCAGCGGCACTAGCGGGGCAAACACCGGGGAGCTGTTTTTT